This TCR beta chain originates from a study of cytomegalovirus exposure and HLA in healthy donors (dated by TCRdb to about 2017). Notes on the research overall: The 666 repertoires of the first cohort and the roughly 120 validation repertoires were produced on the same platform, according to a later analysis. The study was designed to test whether signatures of past pathogen exposure could be identified by cataloging public T cell receptors. In addition to the first cohort of 666 subjects, a separate validation cohort of 100 to 150 different subjects was used. The study combined high-throughput TCR immunosequencing, statistical association of individual TCRs with disease status, and machine learning to predict cytomegalovirus infection status.

The library came from the immunoSEQ multiplex PCR assay. In the paper's pipeline: A statistical classification framework was developed to diagnose cytomegalovirus status using the catalog of TCR beta chain sequences. Drawn from immuneACCESS, this table holds only the in-frame rearrangements with V and J called that TCRdb kept. Clones are partly lost; checked studies trace under half to an unresolved V gene and leave the rest unexplained. V, J and clone size reflect that table, while D and trimming were determined from the DNA. The sample table contains 150,000 to 200,000 clones; only one count was recorded for around 84% of them. Of the sample, approximately 16% falls within the top ten clones. Separate from the approximately 670-subject first cohort, the validation cohort of 120 subjects was the group to which the donors belonged. CDR1 is given as SGHRS and CDR2 as YFSETQ, both from the germline V gene. V gives up 5 bases and J gives up 1 base, and the segment between their germline ends measures 9 bases. The CDR3 runs 13 residues from the cysteine to the phenylalanine. This entry keeps only the CDR3 DNA: 39 bases, framed from base 1.

What the work shows at the level of the full study, not this receptor alone: The validation cohort had no HLA typing available for a later analysis, so co-occurrence within that cohort was assessed over all 130 or so repertoires. The authors suggested that the approach could potentially be extended to other disease states and immunological phenotypes. A few of the identified cytomegalovirus-associated TCR beta chains were confirmed in vitro to be specific for cytomegalovirus antigens. Most TCR sequences were seen in very few donors, while some public TCRs were found in many individuals. A total of around 150 TCR beta chains were listed by the study as associated with cytomegalovirus. Of the cluster scores, approximately 95% were above 0 in a later analysis, which found that TCRs clustered in the first cohort also tended to co-occur in the 90 to 150 validation repertoires. Cytomegalovirus status was reported to be diagnosed by the classifier with high specificity and sensitivity in both the original and validation cohorts.

To note about this clone: Which antigen it targets is not known. It has no much larger one-base neighbor in the sample; base qualities were not kept.

Recombination connected TRBV5-1 to TRBJ1-1; the D gene is perhaps TRBD1, from 5 matching bases. The clonotype comes from a man between 18 and 29 years old in good health and CMV-seropositive. Sequencing input: PBMCs. The DNA is TGCGCCAGCAGACAGGAATCGAACACTGAAGCTTTCTTT. The translation is CASRQESNTEAFF.